The 18 T cell receptor beta chains below were found in one sample sequenced in a study of OX40 agonist ivuxolimab in advanced cancers. Assay used: immunoSEQ multiplex PCR; TCRdb lists only in-frame clones, some missing. The table lists roughly 62,000 clones, around 83% of them singletons. Material: CD4+ or CD8+ T cells sorted from blood, obtained in a trial of the OX40 agonist ivuxolimab. All receptors come from an adult with an advanced solid tumor such as melanoma, head and neck, liver or kidney cancer.

The chain uses TRBV19 and TRBJ2-6, with D hard to call. V gave up 2 bases and J gave up 0 bases, with 11 bases separating them. This CDR3 region has 17 residues. Germline assignment: CDR1 LNHDA and CDR2 SQIVND (reference sequence). The CDR3 region has the DNA TGTGCCAGTAGTATAACCCTTTACAGCTCTGGGGCCAACGTCCTGACTTTC. It translates to CASSITLYSSGANVLTF. Looking up the rest from reference TRBV19 and TRBJ2-6 gives the full variable domain: DGGITQSPKYLFRKEGQNVTLSCEQNLNHDAMYWYRQDPGQGLRLIYYSQIVNDFQKGDIAEGYSVSREKKESFPLTVTSAQKNPTAFYLCASSITLYSSGANVLTFGAGSRLTVL.

The J gene is TRBJ2-5, the V gene TRBV18; a possible D gene is TRBD2 (5 bases). Germline CDR1 and CDR2: KGHSH and LQKENI. With 2 bases removed from V and 5 bases from J, the gap between germline ends came to 9 bases. The CDR3 runs to 13 residues. DNA for the CDR3: TGTGCCAGCTCACCAGAATGGAGGGAGACCCAGTACTTC. As protein: CASSPEWRETQYF.

The gene calls are TRBV2 and TRBJ2-3, with a possible D match to TRBD2 (5 bases). Germline V gives CDR1 SNHLY, CDR2 FYNNEI. V lost 8 bases to trimming and J lost 2 bases, with 11 bases between them. This CDR3 has 13 residues. This CDR3 is CASVTGYTDTQYF. The CDR3 DNA reads as TGTGCCAGCGTTACGGGGTACACAGATACGCAGTATTTT. The full variable domain, completed using reference TRBV2 and TRBJ2-3, is EPEVTQTPSHQVTQMGQEVILRCVPISNHLYFYWYRQILGQKVEFLVSFYNNEISEKSEIFDDQFSVERPDGSNFTLKIRSTKLEDSAMYFCASVTGYTDTQYFGPGTRLTVL.

This chain uses TRBV29-1 with TRBJ1-2, with unresolved D. Trimming took 3 bases from V and 4 from J, leaving 9 bases between them. This CDR3 has 12 residues. Germline V lookup: CDR1 SQVTM, CDR2 ANQGSEA. The DNA of the CDR3 is TGCAGCGTTGACGTGGAGTCCTATGGCTACACCTTC. Encoded protein: CSVDVESYGYTF.

The rearrangement links TRBV28 to TRBJ2-5; 10 nucleotides agree with TRBD1. CDR1 MDHEN and CDR2 SYDVKM come from the germline V gene. V was pared by 5 bases and J by 4 bases, with 7 bases of the junction left unmatched. There are 15 residues in the CDR3. The CDR3 bases are TGTGCCAGCAGTCCGCAGACAGGGGGCCCAGAGACCCAGTACTTC. Protein sequence: CASSPQTGGPETQYF.

V usage is TRBV11-2 and J usage is TRBJ1-6, with D unresolved. The V gene's germline CDR1 is SGHAT and CDR2 FQNNGV. V was shortened by 4 bases and J by 3 bases, with 13 bases between the two germline ends. The CDR3 has 16 residues. Here the CDR3 DNA reads TGTGCCAGCAGCTCAGAGGACGGACTCTATAATTCACCCCTCCACTTT. Its translation: CASSSEDGLYNSPLHF.

This clone was recorded only once. The V call is TRBV28, the J call TRBJ2-5, with 16 positions matching TRBD2. From germline, CDR1 is MDHEN and CDR2 SYDVKM. V lost 4 bases and J lost 5; bases outside the gene matches: 4. The CDR3 covers 16 residues. CDR3 nucleotide sequence: TGTGCCAGCAGTTCCCCGGGACTAGCGGGGGGGGAGACCCAGTACTTC. Amino acids: CASSSPGLAGGETQYF.

The V call is TRBV9, the J call TRBJ2-1, with D perhaps assigned TRBD1 or TRBD2 (5 bases each). Germline CDR1 and CDR2: SGDLS and YYNGEE. CDR3 length: 14 residues. With 4 bases removed from V and 4 bases from J, the gap between germline ends came to 12 bases. The CDR3 DNA reads TGTGCCAGCAGCCTCCGGGACCAATACAATGAGCAGTTCTTC. Its protein product is CASSLRDQYNEQFF.

The chain links TRBV11-1 to TRBJ2-7; 8 bases are a match to TRBD1. The CDR3 loop spans 15 amino acids. Germline-derived CDR1 and CDR2 are SGHAT and FQDESV (reference sequence). The V gene end was trimmed by 5 bases and the J gene end by 3 bases; junction bases not matched to a gene: 9. This CDR3 reads CASSRTGTGHYEQYF. CDR3 coding DNA: TGTGCCAGCAGCCGAACCGGGACAGGCCACTACGAGCAGTACTTC.

DNA for the CDR3: TGTGCCAGCAGTGATGGCAGGGGTGGCACTGAAGCTTTCTTT. Protein sequence: CASSDGRGGTEAFF. The rearrangement joins TRBV6-1 to TRBJ1-1; D might be TRBD1 (6 bases). Germline values: CDR1 MNHNS, CDR2 SASEGT. The CDR3 loop spans 14 amino acids. Trimming shortened V by 3 bases and J by 4 bases, and 12 bases separated the two germline ends.

V gene TRBV30 combines with J gene TRBJ2-7; D may match TRBD1 or TRBD2 (5 bases each). V lost 8 bases and J lost 2, with 10 bases in between. This CDR3 contains 11 residues. In germline, CDR1 is GTSNPN, CDR2 SVGIG (reference sequence). CDR3 amino acids: CAGTGTYEQYF. As DNA, the CDR3 is TGTGCCGGGACGGGGACCTACGAGCAGTACTTC.

The rearrangement links TRBV21-1 to TRBJ2-7. TRBV21-1 is given as a pseudogene. The CDR3 has 16 residues. This chain's CDR3 is CASSKEAAGKIHEQYF. The CDR3 DNA reads TGTGCCAGCAGCAAAGAGGCGGCAGGAAAAATCCACGAGCAGTACTTC.

The rearrangement uses TRBV6-6 and TRBJ2-5, with TRBD1 matching over 9 bases. Germline lookup yields CDR1 MNHNY and CDR2 SVGAGI (reference sequence). V lost 0 bases and J lost 4; bases outside the gene matches: 6. This CDR3 is built from 16 residues. CDR3 bases: TGTGCCAGCAGTTACTCTGGTGGACAGGGGTCAGAGACCCAGTACTTC. Protein sequence: CASSYSGGQGSETQYF.

This clone was counted once. The chain is built from TRBV7-9 and TRBJ2-7; maybe TRBD2 (5 bases). CDR3 length equals 12 residues. Germline assignment: CDR1 SEHNR and CDR2 FQNEAQ (reference sequence). V lost 5 bases, J lost 6 bases, and 11 bases lay in between. CDR3 protein: CASSPNGVEQYF. The CDR3 bases are TGTGCCAGCAGCCCAAACGGGGTCGAGCAGTACTTC.

The chain combines TRBV6-6 with TRBJ1-5; maybe TRBD1 (5 bases). The CDR3 is made up of 16 amino acids. Trimming cost V 4 bases and J 0 bases, with 13 bases left between them. Germline CDR1 and CDR2: MNHNY and SVGAGI (reference sequence). CDR3 in amino acids: CASSWGDPLSNQPQHF. The CDR3 region has the DNA TGTGCCAGCAGTTGGGGGGACCCCCTTAGCAATCAGCCCCAGCATTTT.

The rearrangement uses TRBV2 and TRBJ2-5; the D is unclear. The CDR3 covers 13 residues. Germline CDR1 and CDR2: SNHLY and FYNNEI. The germline V and J ends were trimmed by 2 bases and 5 bases, with 9 bases remaining between them. CDR3 loop: CASSEYGVETQYF. The CDR3 region has the DNA TGTGCCAGCAGTGAATATGGGGTGGAGACCCAGTACTTC.

This clone is a singleton in its sample. J is TRBJ1-2 and V is TRBV10-3; 7 bases fit TRBD1. Losses at the gene ends were 4 bases for V and 7 bases for J; bases not matched to a gene: 6. CDR1 and CDR2 (germline): ENHRY, SYGVKD. The length of the CDR3 is 13 residues. CDR3 DNA sequence: TGTGCCATCAGTGTCCAGGGGGGATTTGGCTACACCTTC. Its translation: CAISVQGGFGYTF.

V gene TRBV7-8 combines with J gene TRBJ2-5; the D gene is possibly TRBD1 (6 bases). Germline CDR1 reads SGHVS; CDR2 reads FQNEAQ. CDR3 length: 16 amino acids. The V and J ends lost 0 bases and 1 base respectively, with 12 bases between them. The CDR3 DNA sequence: TGTGCCAGCAGCTTAGCAGTAGGACAGTTCCAAGAGACCCAGTACTTC. It specifies CASSLAVGQFQETQYF.